This TCR beta chain was captured by sequencing in a study of cytomegalovirus exposure and HLA in healthy donors. Study-wide results and limits: It was reported that the classifier diagnosed cytomegalovirus status with high specificity and sensitivity in both the original and validation cohorts. A later analysis found most CMV-associated TCR beta chains apparently HLA-restricted. A few V segments could not be told apart, such as TRBV6-2 and TRBV6-3, and were left out.

The germline gives CDR1 MDHEN, CDR2 SYDVKM. The ends were cut back, 3 bases at V and 0 bases at J, with 3 bases in the middle. The CDR3 length is 14 residues. PCR primers comprised 60 Vbeta and 13 Jbeta primers. This table comes from immunoSEQ multiplex PCR, and its TCRdb copy is limited to in-frame clones, with some not included. The table shows around 100,000 clones, with over 55% occurring only once. As to this clone: Its cognate antigen is unknown.

The clonotype originates from a man in his late teens or twenties in good health and CMV-seropositive. This chain uses TRBV28 with TRBJ1-6; D is ambiguous. Sequenced input: PBMCs. The CDR3 nucleotides read TGTGCCAGCAGTTTCCACTCCTATAATTCACCCCTCCACTTT. Translated, it gives CASSFHSYNSPLHF.